Listed below are T cell receptor beta chains from one sample, sequenced in a study of shared T cell receptors in the human thymus. Here immunoSEQ multiplex PCR was the method, and the copy in TCRdb shows in-frame clones only, minus some. The data show hundreds of thousands of clones, more than 70% seen once. The sample also formed part of further work on human thymus T cells.

The sequencing input was thymocytes. The receptors stem from a boy in the first two years of life with a congenital heart defect. Each CDR3 is given without its conserved first and last residue. Each record gives: D gene, clone size, V gene, CDR3 protein. D genes are given only for firm matches. Clone size appears in some rows only: once, few, many, or a class for an expanded clone.

>-|few|TRBV21-1
APVGDEQY
>-|-|TRBV27
ASSLGAWGPDTQY
>TRBD1|-|TRBV5-4
ASSPLRDRSTDTQY
>TRBD2|-|TRBV10-3
AISESSKRDYQGPYNEQF
>TRBD1|-|TRBV6-6
ASSYGDRGHTDTQY
>TRBD1|-|TRBV28
ASSPKQGALTEAF
>TRBD1|-|TRBV11-3
ASSLGTGVNTGELF
>-|-|TRBV4-1
ASSSAPRDTNQPQH
>-|-|TRBV13
ASSLVGGLAGYT
>-|-|TRBV4-3
ASSPSRGTDTQY
>-|-|TRBV28
ASRPSGYEQY
>TRBD2|-|TRBV27
ASRRGTSGIETQY
>-|-|TRBV28
ASSYRGTGTNTEAF
>-|-|TRBV28
ASSQLKGGTEAF
>-|once|TRBV4-3
ASSPKDGGPGTDLYEQY
>-|-|TRBV11-1
ASSPRRPNTGELF
>TRBD2|-|TRBV28
ASSFRPASGVNEQF
>-|once|TRBV6-5
ASSLTDPNTGELF
>TRBD2|-|TRBV29-1
SVARTSGVRGQETQY
>-|-|TRBV30
AWSVLGGYTGELF
>TRBD2|-|TRBV7-9
ASSPGLAGVEETQY
>-|few|TRBV9
ASSVVEGLKNTEAF
>-|-|TRBV7-6
ASSLPDSYTEAF
>TRBD1|-|TRBV30
AWSVLRGPGEAF